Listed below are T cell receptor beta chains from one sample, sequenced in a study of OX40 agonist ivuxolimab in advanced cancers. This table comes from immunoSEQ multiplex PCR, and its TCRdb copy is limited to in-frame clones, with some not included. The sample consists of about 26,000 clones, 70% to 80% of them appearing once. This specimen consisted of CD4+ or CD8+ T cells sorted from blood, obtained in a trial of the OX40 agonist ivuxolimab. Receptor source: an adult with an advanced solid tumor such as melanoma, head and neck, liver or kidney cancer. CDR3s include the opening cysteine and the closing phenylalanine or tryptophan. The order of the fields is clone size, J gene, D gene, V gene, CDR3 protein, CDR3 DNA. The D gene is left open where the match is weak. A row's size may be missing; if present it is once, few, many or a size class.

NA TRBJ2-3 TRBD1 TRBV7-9 CASSLHPAGTGKGTDTQYF TGTGCCAGCAGCTTACACCCGGCCGGGACAGGGAAGGGCACAGATACGCAGTATTTT
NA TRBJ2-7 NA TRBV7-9 CASSSPGGYEQYF TGTGCCAGCAGCTCTCCCGGGGGATACGAGCAGTACTTC
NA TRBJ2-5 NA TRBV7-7 CASSPTGRETQYF TGTGCTAGCAGCCCAACGGGGAGGGAGACCCAGTACTTC
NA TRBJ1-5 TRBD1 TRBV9 CASSVGFGVQGAMEPQHF TGTGCCAGCAGCGTAGGTTTTGGGGTACAGGGGGCTATGGAGCCCCAGCATTTT
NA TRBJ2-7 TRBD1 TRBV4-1 CASSLRQGETYEQYF TGCGCCAGCAGCCTTCGACAGGGAGAGACTTACGAGCAGTACTTC
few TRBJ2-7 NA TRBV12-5 CASGLKGNEQYF TGTGCTAGTGGTTTAAAGGGAAATGAGCAGTACTTC
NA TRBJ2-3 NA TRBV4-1 CASSQEPTLADTQYF TGCGCCAGCAGCCAAGAGCCCACCCTGGCAGATACGCAGTATTTT
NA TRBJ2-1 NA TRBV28 CATFPSGEVNEQFF TGTGCCACCTTTCCCTCAGGGGAGGTCAATGAGCAGTTCTTC
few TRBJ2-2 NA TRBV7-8 CASSPDFGETTNTGELFF TGTGCCAGCAGCCCAGACTTCGGAGAAACCACGAACACCGGGGAGCTGTTTTTT
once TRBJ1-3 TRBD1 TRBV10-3 CAINPTGGSGNTIYF TGTGCCATCAATCCGACAGGGGGCTCTGGAAACACCATATATTTT
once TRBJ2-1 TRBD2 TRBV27 CASSQPGTSGNEQFF TGTGCCAGCAGTCAACCCGGGACTAGCGGGAATGAGCAGTTCTTC
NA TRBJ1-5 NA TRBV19 CASSIYFRGMGNQPQHF TGTGCCAGTAGTATCTACTTTCGGGGAATGGGCAATCAGCCCCAGCATTTT
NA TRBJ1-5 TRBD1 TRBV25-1 CASSQGTGMPQHF TGTGCCAGCAGCCAAGGGACAGGAATGCCCCAGCATTTT
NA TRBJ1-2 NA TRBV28 CASSPGGFYGYTF TGTGCCAGCAGCCCCGGGGGGTTCTATGGCTACACCTTC
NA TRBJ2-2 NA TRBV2 CASSVVSTGELFF TGTGCCAGCAGTGTAGTCTCCACCGGGGAGCTGTTTTTT
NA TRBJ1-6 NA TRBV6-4 CASSRDPNSPLHF TGTGCCAGCAGTAGGGACCCAAATTCACCCCTCCACTTT
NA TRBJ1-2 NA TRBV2 CASKENQGYGYTF TGTGCCAGCAAAGAGAACCAGGGGTATGGCTACACCTTC